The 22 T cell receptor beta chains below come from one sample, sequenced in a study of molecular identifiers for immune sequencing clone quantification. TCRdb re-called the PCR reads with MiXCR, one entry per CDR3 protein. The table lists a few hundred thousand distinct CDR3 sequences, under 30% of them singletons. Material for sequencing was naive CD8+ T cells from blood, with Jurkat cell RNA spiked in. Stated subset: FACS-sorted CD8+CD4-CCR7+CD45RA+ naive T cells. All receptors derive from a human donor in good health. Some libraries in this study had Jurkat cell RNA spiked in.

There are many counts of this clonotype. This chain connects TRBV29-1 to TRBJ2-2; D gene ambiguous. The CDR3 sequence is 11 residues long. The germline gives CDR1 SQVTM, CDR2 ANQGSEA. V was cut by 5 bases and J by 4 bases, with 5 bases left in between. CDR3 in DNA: TGCAGCGTTCCGCTCACCGGGGAGCTGTTTTTT. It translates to CSVPLTGELFF.

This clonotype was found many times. CDR3 in amino acids: CSASVPGDITPQPQHF. The CDR3 nucleotides are TGCAGTGCTAGCGTTCCCGGAGACATTACACCTCAGCCCCAGCATTTT. V usage is TRBV20-1 and J usage is TRBJ1-5, with D unresolved. Germline V gives CDR1 DFQATT, CDR2 SNEGSKA (reference sequence). CDR3 size: 16 residues. Trimming pared 3 bases from V and 6 bases from J, leaving 21 bases between.

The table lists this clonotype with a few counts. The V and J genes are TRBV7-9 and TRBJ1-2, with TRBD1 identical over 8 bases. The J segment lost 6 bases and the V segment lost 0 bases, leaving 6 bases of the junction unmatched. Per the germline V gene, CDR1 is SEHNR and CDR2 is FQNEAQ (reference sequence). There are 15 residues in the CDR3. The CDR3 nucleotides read TGTGCCAGCAGCTTAGCTCGTGACAGGGGAGATGGCTACACCTTC. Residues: CASSLARDRGDGYTF.

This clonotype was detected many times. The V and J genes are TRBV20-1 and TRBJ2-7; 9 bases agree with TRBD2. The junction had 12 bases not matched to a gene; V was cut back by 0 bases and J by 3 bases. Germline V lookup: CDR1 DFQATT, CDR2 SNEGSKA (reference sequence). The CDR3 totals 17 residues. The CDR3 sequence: CSARDEWREGLRYEQYF. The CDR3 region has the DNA TGCAGTGCTAGAGACGAGTGGCGGGAGGGCCTGCGCTACGAGCAGTACTTC.

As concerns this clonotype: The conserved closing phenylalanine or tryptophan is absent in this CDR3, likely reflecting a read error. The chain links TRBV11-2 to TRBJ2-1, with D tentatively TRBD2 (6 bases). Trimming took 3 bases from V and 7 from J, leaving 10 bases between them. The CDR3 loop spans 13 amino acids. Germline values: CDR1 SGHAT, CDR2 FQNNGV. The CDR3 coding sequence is TGTGCCAGCAGCTTCGGGGGACCGAATGAGCAGTTCTCC. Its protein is CASSFGGPNEQFS.

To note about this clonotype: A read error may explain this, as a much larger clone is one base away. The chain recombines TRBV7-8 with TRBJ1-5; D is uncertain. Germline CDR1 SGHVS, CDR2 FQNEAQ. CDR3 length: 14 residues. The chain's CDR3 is CASSFPGSTQPQHF. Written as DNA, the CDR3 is TGTGCCAGCAGCTTCCCCGGTAGCACTCAGCCCCAGCATTTT.

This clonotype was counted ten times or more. The CDR3 is CASSNALVGGVGEQYF. The CDR3 DNA sequence: TGTGCCAGCAGCAACGCTCTAGTCGGTGGGGTGGGGGAGCAGTACTTC. V and J are TRBV7-9 and TRBJ2-7; no firm D call. V lost 5 bases and J lost 7, with 24 bases in between. Germline V lookup: CDR1 SEHNR, CDR2 FQNEAQ (reference sequence). The CDR3 totals 16 residues.

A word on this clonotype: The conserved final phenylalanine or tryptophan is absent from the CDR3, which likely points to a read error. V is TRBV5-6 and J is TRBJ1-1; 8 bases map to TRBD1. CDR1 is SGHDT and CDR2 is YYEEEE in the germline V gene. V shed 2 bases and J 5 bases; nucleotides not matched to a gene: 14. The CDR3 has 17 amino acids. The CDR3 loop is CASSFRFYSGGKTEAFI. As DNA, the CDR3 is TGTGCCAGCAGCTTTAGGTTTTACTCAGGGGGCAAAACTGAAGCTTTCATT.

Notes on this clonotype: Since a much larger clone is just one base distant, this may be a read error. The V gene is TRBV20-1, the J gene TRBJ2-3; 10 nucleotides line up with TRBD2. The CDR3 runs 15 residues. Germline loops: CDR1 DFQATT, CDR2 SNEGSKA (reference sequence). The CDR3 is CSARSGTSVTATQYF. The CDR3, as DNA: TGCAGTGCGAGGTCCGGGACTAGCGTAACAGCTACGCAGTATTTT.

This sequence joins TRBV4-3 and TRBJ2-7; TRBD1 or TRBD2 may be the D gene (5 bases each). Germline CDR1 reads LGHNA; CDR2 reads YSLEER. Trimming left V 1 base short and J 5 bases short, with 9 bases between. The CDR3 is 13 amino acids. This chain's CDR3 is CASSQAGTHEQYF. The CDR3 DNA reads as TGCGCCAGCAGCCAAGCGGGGACCCACGAGCAGTACTTC.

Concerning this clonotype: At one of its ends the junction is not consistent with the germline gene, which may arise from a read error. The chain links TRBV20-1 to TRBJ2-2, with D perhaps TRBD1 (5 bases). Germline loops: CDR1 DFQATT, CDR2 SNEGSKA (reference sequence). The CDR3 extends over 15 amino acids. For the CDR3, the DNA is TGCAGTGTTAGAGAAGTAGGGGTCCTTTTTGGGGAGCTGTTTTTT. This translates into CSVREVGVLFGELFF.

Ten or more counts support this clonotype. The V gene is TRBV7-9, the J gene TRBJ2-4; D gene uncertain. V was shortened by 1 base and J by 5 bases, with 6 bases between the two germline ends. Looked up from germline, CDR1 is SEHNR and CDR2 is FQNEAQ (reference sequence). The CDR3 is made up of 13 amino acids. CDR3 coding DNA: TGTGCCAGCAGCTTAGATCCTGAAAACATTCAGTACTTC. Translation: CASSLDPENIQYF.

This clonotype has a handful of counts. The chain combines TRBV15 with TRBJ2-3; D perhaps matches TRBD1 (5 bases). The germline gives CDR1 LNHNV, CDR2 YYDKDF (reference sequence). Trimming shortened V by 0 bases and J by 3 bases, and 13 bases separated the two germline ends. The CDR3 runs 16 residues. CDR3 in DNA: TGTGCCACCAGCAGAGATAGGGGTTCTAGGACAGATACGCAGTATTTT. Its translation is CATSRDRGSRTDTQYF. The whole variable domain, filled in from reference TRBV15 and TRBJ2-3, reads DAMVIQNPRYQVTQFGKPVTLSCSQTLNHNVMYWYQQKSSQAPKLLFHYYDKDFNNEADTPDNFQSRRPNTSFCFLDIRSPGLGDTAMYLCATSRDRGSRTDTQYFGPGTRLTVL.

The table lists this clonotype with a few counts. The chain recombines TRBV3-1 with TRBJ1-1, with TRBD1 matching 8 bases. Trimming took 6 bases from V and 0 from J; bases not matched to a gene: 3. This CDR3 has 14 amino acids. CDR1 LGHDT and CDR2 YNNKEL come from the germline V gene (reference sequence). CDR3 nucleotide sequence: TGTGCCAGCAGGAGGACAGGGCTGAACACTGAAGCTTTCTTT. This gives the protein CASRRTGLNTEAFF.

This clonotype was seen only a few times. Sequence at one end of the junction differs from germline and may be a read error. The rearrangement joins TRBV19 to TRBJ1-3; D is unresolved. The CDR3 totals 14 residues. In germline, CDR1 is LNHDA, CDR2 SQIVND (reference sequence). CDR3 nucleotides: TGTGCCAGTACCATAGGGAGCTCTGGGAACACCATATATTTT. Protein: CASTIGSSGNTIYF.

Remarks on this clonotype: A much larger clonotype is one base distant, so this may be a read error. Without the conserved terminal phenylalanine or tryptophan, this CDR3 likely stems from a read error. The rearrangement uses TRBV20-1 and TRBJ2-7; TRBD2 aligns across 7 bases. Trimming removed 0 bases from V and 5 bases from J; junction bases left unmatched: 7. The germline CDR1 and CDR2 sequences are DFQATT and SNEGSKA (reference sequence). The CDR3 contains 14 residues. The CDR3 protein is CSARDQALADEQYS. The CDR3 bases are TGCAGTGCTAGAGATCAAGCCCTAGCGGACGAGCAGTACTCC.

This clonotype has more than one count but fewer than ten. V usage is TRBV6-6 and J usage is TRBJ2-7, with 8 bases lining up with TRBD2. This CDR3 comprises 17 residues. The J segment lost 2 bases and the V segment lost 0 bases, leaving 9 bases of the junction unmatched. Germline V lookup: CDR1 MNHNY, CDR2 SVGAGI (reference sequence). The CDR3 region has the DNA TGTGCCAGCAGTTACTCGATGAATAGCGGGGCTGCCTACGAGCAGTACTTC. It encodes CASSYSMNSGAAYEQYF.

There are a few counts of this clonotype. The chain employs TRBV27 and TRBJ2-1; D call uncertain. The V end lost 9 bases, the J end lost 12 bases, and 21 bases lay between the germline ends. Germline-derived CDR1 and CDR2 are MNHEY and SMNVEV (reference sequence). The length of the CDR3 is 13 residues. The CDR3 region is CARTPPSEFAQFF. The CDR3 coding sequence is TGTGCCAGAACGCCGCCTTCGGAATTTGCGCAGTTCTTC.

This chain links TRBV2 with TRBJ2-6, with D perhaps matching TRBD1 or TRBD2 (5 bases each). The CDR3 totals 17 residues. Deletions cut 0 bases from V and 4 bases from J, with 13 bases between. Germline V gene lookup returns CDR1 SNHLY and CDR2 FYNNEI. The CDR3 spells CASSEAGTLAGANVLTF. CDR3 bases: TGTGCCAGCAGTGAAGCCGGGACCCTTGCCGGGGCCAACGTCCTGACTTTC. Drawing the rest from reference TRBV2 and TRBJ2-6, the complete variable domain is EPEVTQTPSHQVTQMGQEVILRCVPISNHLYFYWYRQILGQKVEFLVSFYNNEISEKSEIFDDQFSVERPDGSNFTLKIRSTKLEDSAMYFCASSEAGTLAGANVLTFGAGSRLTVL.

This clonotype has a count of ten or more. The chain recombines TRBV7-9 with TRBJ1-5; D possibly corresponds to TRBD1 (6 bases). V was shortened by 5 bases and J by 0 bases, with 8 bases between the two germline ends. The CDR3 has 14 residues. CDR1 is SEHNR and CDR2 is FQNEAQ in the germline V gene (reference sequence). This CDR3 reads CASSRTDSNQPQHF. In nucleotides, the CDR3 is TGTGCCAGCAGCCGGACAGATAGCAATCAGCCCCAGCATTTT.

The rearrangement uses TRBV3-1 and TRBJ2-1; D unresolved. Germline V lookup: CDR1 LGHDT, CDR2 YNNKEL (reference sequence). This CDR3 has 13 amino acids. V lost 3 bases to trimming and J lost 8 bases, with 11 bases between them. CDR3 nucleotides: TGTGCCAGCAGCCAGGCTAGAACCCATGAGCAGTTCTTC. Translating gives CASSQARTHEQFF.

The CDR3 nucleotides read TGCGCCAGCAGCTTGGCCAGGGGTAATGAGCAGTTCTTC. Its protein is CASSLARGNEQFF. This sequence joins TRBV5-1 and TRBJ2-1, with D perhaps matching TRBD1 (6 bases). This CDR3 has 13 residues. Trimming removed 0 bases from V and 7 bases from J, with 8 bases in between. From germline, CDR1 is SGHRS and CDR2 YFSETQ. Together with reference TRBV5-1 and TRBJ2-1, the CDR3 gives the full variable domain: KAGVTQTPRYLIKTRGQQVTLSCSPISGHRSVSWYQQTPGQGLQFLFEYFSETQRNKGNFPGRFSGRQFSNSRSEMNVSTLELGDSALYLCASSLARGNEQFFGPGTRLTVL.